The 31 T cell receptor beta chains in this list originate from one sample, sequenced in a study of cytomegalovirus exposure and HLA in healthy donors. Clones were read by immunoSEQ multiplex PCR, and TCRdb kept only the in-frame ones, dropping some. The data contain tens of thousands of clones, roughly 94% of them singletons. Sequences were obtained from PBMCs. These receptors were collected from a woman aged 18-30 years in good health and CMV-seropositive.

The chain combines TRBV2 with TRBJ1-5; the D gene is possibly TRBD1 (6 bases). The CDR3 length is 14 residues. The germline gives CDR1 SNHLY, CDR2 FYNNEI. The V end lost 8 bases, the J end lost 1 base, and 12 bases lay between the germline ends. The CDR3 nucleotides read TGTGCCAGCGGCCAGGGGAAGAGCAATCAGCCCCAGCATTTT. Residues: CASGQGKSNQPQHF.

The gene calls are TRBV6-5 and TRBJ2-2; 9 nucleotides agree with TRBD1. Germline CDR1 reads MNHEY; CDR2 reads SVGAGI. The V segment lost 6 bases and the J segment 3 bases; nucleotides outside the gene matches: 5. The CDR3 is 15 amino acids. The CDR3 DNA follows: TGTGCCAGCAGCACCGACAGGGGGTACACCGGGGAGCTGTTTTTT. It encodes CASSTDRGYTGELFF.

The rearrangement uses TRBV19 and TRBJ2-3; 13 bases are a match to TRBD2. The junction had 6 bases not matched to a gene; V was cut back by 3 bases and J by 3 bases. Germline V gene data show CDR1 as LNHDA and CDR2 as SQIVND (reference sequence). The CDR3 is 17 residues long. This chain's CDR3 is CASSIGRLAGGTDTQYF. CDR3 bases: TGTGCCAGTAGTATTGGCCGACTAGCGGGAGGAACAGATACGCAGTATTTT.

V usage is TRBV7-8 and J usage is TRBJ1-1, with 10 bases matching TRBD1. Trimming at V came to 2 bases and at J to 8 bases, leaving 11 bases not matched to a gene. The germline gives CDR1 SGHVS, CDR2 FQNEAQ. The CDR3 runs 16 residues. The CDR3 nucleotides read TGTGCCAGCAGCTTATATCACCGGGACAGGGGTTCGGAAGCTTTCTTT. Protein sequence: CASSLYHRDRGSEAFF.

J is TRBJ1-2 and V is TRBV2; 9 positions match TRBD1. CDR1 and CDR2 (germline): SNHLY, FYNNEI. Trimming at V came to 5 bases and at J to 6 bases, leaving 4 bases not matched to a gene. The CDR3 has 13 residues. The CDR3 DNA reads as TGTGCCAGCAGTTGGACAGGGGAAGATGGCTACACCTTC. Encoded protein: CASSWTGEDGYTF.

The chain has TRBV7-2 and TRBJ2-7; a possible D gene is TRBD1 (6 bases). Germline V gene sequence: CDR1 SGHTA, CDR2 FQGNSA. This CDR3 has 14 residues. The ends were cut back, 2 bases at V and 5 bases at J, with 13 bases in the middle. Here the CDR3 reads CASSLNREVDEQYF. DNA of the CDR3: TGTGCCAGCAGCTTAAACAGGGAAGTGGACGAGCAGTACTTC.

The chain recombines TRBV19 with TRBJ2-1, with TRBD2 matching 8 bases. The CDR3 spans 15 residues. V was clipped by 3 bases and J by 7 bases; unmatched bases: 8. In germline, CDR1 is LNHDA, CDR2 SQIVND (reference sequence). The CDR3 loop is CASSIPRGGRNEQFF. Written as DNA, the CDR3 is TGTGCCAGTAGTATCCCTCGGGGGGGCAGAAATGAGCAGTTCTTC.

The V gene is TRBV5-4, the J gene TRBJ2-7; 7 bases map to TRBD1. J gave up 0 bases and V 0 bases, and 3 bases lay outside the gene matches. The CDR3 loop spans 15 amino acids. The germline V gene encodes CDR1 SGHNT and CDR2 YYREEE (reference sequence). CDR3 residues: CASSLGWDSSYEQYF. DNA for the CDR3: TGTGCCAGCAGCTTGGGGTGGGACAGCTCCTACGAGCAGTACTTC.

This clone occurred a few times. This rearrangement joins TRBV6-1 to TRBJ2-5; TRBD2 matches at 9 bases. The CDR3 runs to 15 residues. Germline-derived CDR1 and CDR2 are MNHNS and SASEGT. After removal of 5 bases from V and 5 bases from J, the junction contained 9 bases not matched to a gene. The CDR3 nucleotides read TGTGCCAGCAGTACGGTAGCGGGAGAAGGCGAGACCCAGTACTTC. It codes for CASSTVAGEGETQYF.

In this sample, this clone turned up a few times. The V and J genes are TRBV7-6 and TRBJ1-2; maybe TRBD1 (5 bases). The germline CDR1 and CDR2 sequences are SGHVS and FNYEAQ. The CDR3 is made up of 16 amino acids. Trimming cost V 5 bases and J 4 bases, with 20 bases left between them. The CDR3 DNA is TGTGCCAGCAGCCTAGGGGTCGCAGGTTTGAGCTATGGCTACACCTTC. It encodes CASSLGVAGLSYGYTF.

The chain joins TRBV5-3 to TRBJ1-4; a possible D gene is TRBD1 (6 bases). TRBV5-3 is labeled an ORF, and its function is uncertain. V lost 1 base to trimming and J lost 8 bases, with 12 bases between them. CDR3 length: 14 amino acids. CDR3 DNA sequence: TGTGCCAGAAGCTTGTCCAGGGGTGAGGAAAAACTGTTTTTT. The encoded protein is CARSLSRGEEKLFF.

This clone was recorded only once. The gene calls are TRBV2 and TRBJ2-2; D not resolved. Germline assignment: CDR1 SNHLY and CDR2 FYNNEI. Trimming cost V 4 bases and J 1 base, with 10 bases left between them. This CDR3 has 15 amino acids. Here the CDR3 DNA reads TGTGCCAGCAGTGTTGACATGCTGAACACCGGGGAGCTGTTTTTT. This gives the protein CASSVDMLNTGELFF.

The chain employs TRBV28 and TRBJ1-1; D may be TRBD1 (5 bases). The germline V gene has CDR1 MDHEN and CDR2 SYDVKM. The CDR3 spans 16 residues. V was trimmed by 6 bases and J by 11 bases, leaving 28 bases between them. The CDR3 DNA sequence: TGTGCCAGCAGCGGTTCTGACAGACCAAAAACGAATTTGGCTTTCTTT. This gives the protein CASSGSDRPKTNLAFF.

This clone is a singleton in its sample. The chain carries TRBV6-5 and TRBJ2-7, with TRBD2 matching 11 bases. This CDR3 has 14 residues. Germline V gives CDR1 MNHEY, CDR2 SVGAGI. The J segment lost 5 bases and the V segment lost 4 bases, leaving 4 bases of the junction unmatched. In nucleotides, the CDR3 is TGTGCCAGCAGTTTAGCGGGGGGGCGTGACGAGCAGTACTTC. Amino acid sequence: CASSLAGGRDEQYF.

The chain combines TRBV28 with TRBJ2-7; maybe TRBD1 (5 bases). CDR1 is MDHEN and CDR2 is SYDVKM in the germline V gene. V dropped 7 bases and J dropped 1 base, with 20 bases sitting between them. The CDR3 has 16 residues. The CDR3 protein is CASIPRGRSASYEQYF. In nucleotides, the CDR3 is TGTGCCAGCATCCCTAGGGGTCGGTCGGCTTCCTACGAGCAGTACTTC.

This clone was detected only once. The CDR3 bases are TGTGCCAGCAGACGGACAGGGGGCTCCTATAATTCACCCCTCCACTTT. Translated, it gives CASRRTGGSYNSPLHF. The chain uses TRBV28 and TRBJ1-6; TRBD1 aligns across 10 bases. The V and J ends lost 6 bases and 0 bases, in that order; junction bases with no gene match: 2. This CDR3 is built from 16 residues. Germline CDR1 is MDHEN and CDR2 is SYDVKM.

This chain links TRBV27 with TRBJ1-5; no definite D call. V was shortened by 4 bases and J by 0 bases, with 10 bases between the two germline ends. Germline assignment: CDR1 MNHEY and CDR2 SMNVEV (reference sequence). The CDR3 runs 15 residues. The CDR3 sequence is CASSWSGYSNQPQHF. As DNA, the CDR3 is TGTGCCAGCAGTTGGTCAGGATATAGCAATCAGCCCCAGCATTTT.

This chain uses TRBV11-2 with TRBJ2-5, with 7 positions matching TRBD1. CDR3 length: 15 residues. The germline V gene encodes CDR1 SGHAT and CDR2 FQNNGV. With V trimmed by 4 bases and J by 4 bases, 9 bases remained unmatched. The CDR3 DNA reads as TGTGCCAGCAGCTCTCTAGGGGGCGGACGAGAGACCCAGTACTTC. Amino acids: CASSSLGGGRETQYF.

The V and J genes are TRBV7-9 and TRBJ2-7; 8 bases align to TRBD2. J gave up 1 base and V 3 bases, and 8 bases lay outside the gene matches. The CDR3 is 16 residues long. Germline-derived CDR1 and CDR2 are SEHNR and FQNEAQ (reference sequence). The CDR3 DNA sequence: TGTGCCAGCAGCTTCCCCACTAGCGGATCATCCTACGAGCAGTACTTC. Encoded protein: CASSFPTSGSSYEQYF.

The chain has TRBV6-6 and TRBJ2-1, with a tentative D call TRBD1 (5 bases). This CDR3 contains 13 residues. Germline CDR1 MNHNY, CDR2 SVGAGI (reference sequence). V was cut by 7 bases and J by 8 bases, with 15 bases left in between. This CDR3 is CASTRQFVDEQFF. In DNA, the CDR3 is TGTGCCAGCACTAGACAGTTTGTGGATGAGCAGTTCTTC.

This sequence joins TRBV28 and TRBJ2-5; TRBD1 aligns across 7 bases. With V trimmed by 4 bases and J by 4 bases, 9 bases remained unmatched. CDR1 and CDR2 (germline): MDHEN, SYDVKM. The CDR3 runs 15 residues. CDR3 protein: CASSSLADRVETQYF. The CDR3 region has the DNA TGTGCCAGCAGTTCCCTCGCCGACAGGGTAGAGACCCAGTACTTC. The full variable domain, in which reference TRBV28 and TRBJ2-5 provide the parts outside the CDR3, is DVKVTQSSRYLVKRTGEKVFLECVQDMDHENMFWYRQDPGLGLRLIYFSYDVKMKEKGDIPEGYSVSREKKERFSLILESASTNQTSMYLCASSSLADRVETQYFGPGTRLLVL.

The rearrangement joins TRBV7-8 to TRBJ2-7, with D perhaps matching TRBD1 (7 bases). The CDR3 spans 16 residues. V was shortened by 5 bases and J by 0 bases, with 17 bases between the two germline ends. Germline V CDR1 and CDR2: SGHVS, FQNEAQ. The CDR3 is CASSPSAGGYSYEQYF. In DNA, the CDR3 is TGTGCCAGCAGCCCATCAGCAGGGGGGTACTCCTACGAGCAGTACTTC.

The chain recombines TRBV6-5 with TRBJ1-6, with a tentative D call TRBD1 (5 bases). The CDR3 sequence is 15 residues long. The V end was cut by 3 bases, the J end by 9 bases, with 15 bases between. Germline lookup yields CDR1 MNHEY and CDR2 SVGAGI. The CDR3 region has the DNA TGTGCCAGCAGTTATGTTCCCCGGGGGGGTTCACCCCTCCACTTT. Translation: CASSYVPRGGSPLHF.

The chain has TRBV7-2 and TRBJ1-6; 7 bases line up with TRBD1. With V trimmed by 5 bases and J by 4 bases, 8 bases remained unmatched. The CDR3 spans 16 residues. Germline V gives CDR1 SGHTA, CDR2 FQGNSA. The CDR3 DNA follows: TGTGCCAGCAGCCCCCAGACAGGGTCATATAATTCACCCCTCCACTTT. Its translation is CASSPQTGSYNSPLHF.

The CDR3 reads CASSLGDRASTDTQYF. The DNA for the CDR3 is TGCGCCAGCAGCTTGGGCGACAGGGCAAGCACAGATACGCAGTATTTT. The chain uses TRBV5-1 and TRBJ2-3, with 7 nucleotides matching TRBD1. The CDR3 is made up of 16 amino acids. Per the germline V gene, CDR1 is SGHRS and CDR2 is YFSETQ. The V gene end was trimmed by 0 bases and the J gene end by 0 bases; junction bases not matched to a gene: 4.

This chain joins TRBV5-8 and TRBJ2-1; 9 nucleotides agree with TRBD2. From germline, CDR1 is SGHTS and CDR2 YDEGEE. CDR3 size: 17 residues. After removal of 4 bases from V and 8 bases from J, the junction contained 16 bases not matched to a gene. CDR3 DNA sequence: TGTGCCAGCAGCCTCCTGGTTTCTAGCGGGATCCGTGATGAGCAGTTCTTC. It translates to CASSLLVSSGIRDEQFF.

As DNA, the CDR3 is TGTGCCAGCAGCGTCCGGGTCGACTATGGCTACACCTTC. Amino acid sequence: CASSVRVDYGYTF. V usage is TRBV28 and J usage is TRBJ1-2; D gene uncertain. CDR3 length: 13 amino acids. V lost 6 bases and J lost 3, with 11 bases in between. From germline, CDR1 is MDHEN and CDR2 SYDVKM.

This chain links TRBV9 with TRBJ1-1, with TRBD1 matching over 10 bases. The ends lost 3 bases at V and 1 base at J; junction bases unmatched: 12. CDR1 and CDR2 (germline): SGDLS, YYNGEE. The CDR3 runs to 18 residues. The CDR3 region is CASSADGDRGWRNTEAFF. Written as DNA, the CDR3 is TGTGCCAGCAGCGCCGACGGGGACAGGGGATGGAGGAACACTGAAGCTTTCTTT.

This clone occurred a few times. The chain joins TRBV27 to TRBJ1-6; D is unclear. Per the germline V gene, CDR1 is MNHEY and CDR2 is SMNVEV (reference sequence). Trimming took off 6 bases at V and 9 bases at J, with 21 bases between the two ends. CDR3 length equals 16 residues. The CDR3 DNA sequence: TGTGCCAGCAGGGGTTCATCTGGACTCGGAGGTTCACCCCTCCACTTT. Encoded protein: CASRGSSGLGGSPLHF.

The chain links TRBV27 to TRBJ2-1, with TRBD1 matching 7 bases. With V trimmed by 8 bases and J by 1 base, 5 bases remained unmatched. CDR3 length: 14 amino acids. The germline V gene encodes CDR1 MNHEY and CDR2 SMNVEV (reference sequence). DNA for the CDR3: TGTGCCAGCGGCTACAGGGGTTCCTACAATGAGCAGTTCTTC. Its translation: CASGYRGSYNEQFF.

The rearrangement joins TRBV12-5 to TRBJ2-1; 7 positions match TRBD2. Trimming at V came to 1 base and at J to 6 bases, leaving 6 bases not matched to a gene. The germline V gene has CDR1 LGHNT and CDR2 FRNRAP. The CDR3 loop spans 15 amino acids. Here the CDR3 reads CASGLAVGGSNEQFF. The CDR3 region has the DNA TGTGCTAGTGGTTTGGCAGTAGGCGGGAGCAATGAGCAGTTCTTC.